The TCR beta chain described here comes from a study of cytomegalovirus exposure and HLA in healthy donors. Trimming removed 4 bases at V and 7 bases at J, with 8 bases between. Germline CDR1 reads LNHDA; CDR2 reads SQIVND (reference sequence). There are 12 residues in the CDR3. PCR primers comprised 60 Vbeta and 13 Jbeta primers. Sequenced by immunoSEQ multiplex PCR; TCRdb stores in-frame clones only, minus some. The sample lists approximately 140,000 clones, 75% to 80% occurring once. This receptor was obtained from a man between 40 and 49 years old in good health and CMV-seropositive. The sample taken for sequencing was PBMCs. The rearrangement uses TRBV19 and TRBJ1-3; D is ambiguous. The CDR3 loop reads CASSKRGNTIYF. The CDR3 DNA sequence: TGTGCCAGTAGTAAAAGAGGGAACACCATATATTTT.